The 31 T cell receptor beta chains in this list originate from one sample, sequenced in a study of siplizumab effects on memory and regulatory T cells. Produced via immunoSEQ multiplex PCR; TCRdb's table is partial and in-frame only. The repertoire holds 90,000 to 140,000 clones, with about 93% as singletons. The sequencing sample was made of CD4+ T cells sorted from blood. The receptor source for this set is a human donor in good health.

This sequence joins TRBV30 and TRBJ2-2; unclear D gene. Trimming shortened V by 1 base and J by 7 bases, and 10 bases separated the two germline ends. In germline, CDR1 is GTSNPN, CDR2 SVGIG (reference sequence). The CDR3 runs to 13 residues. Here the CDR3 reads CAWSAFTGGELFF. CDR3 bases: TGTGCCTGGAGTGCCTTTACCGGCGGGGAGCTGTTTTTT.

This chain joins TRBV18 and TRBJ2-3, with TRBD2 matching over 10 bases. CDR1 KGHSH and CDR2 LQKENI come from the germline V gene. Trimming took 5 bases from V and 0 from J; bases not matched to a gene: 2. This CDR3 comprises 15 residues. The CDR3 reads CASSVAGGSTDTQYF. The CDR3 DNA is TGTGCCAGCTCAGTAGCGGGAGGTAGCACAGATACGCAGTATTTT.

The chain has TRBV9 and TRBJ1-3; D not resolved. The CDR3 has 14 amino acids. The V gene lost 3 bases and the J gene lost 4 bases, with 11 bases spanning the gap. Germline lookup yields CDR1 SGDLS and CDR2 YYNGEE. CDR3 in amino acids: CASSEEGLGNTIYF. CDR3 DNA sequence: TGTGCCAGCAGCGAGGAAGGGCTCGGAAACACCATATATTTT.

In this sample, this clone turned up a few times. This sequence joins TRBV9 and TRBJ1-2, with TRBD1 identical over 7 bases. The CDR3 length is 14 residues. Per germline, CDR1 SGDLS and CDR2 YYNGEE. V lost 1 base and J lost 4; bases outside the gene matches: 4. The chain's CDR3 is CASSVTGTAYGYTF. As DNA, the CDR3 is TGTGCCAGCAGCGTAACCGGGACAGCCTATGGCTACACCTTC.

The chain employs TRBV28 and TRBJ1-2; D perhaps matches TRBD1 (5 bases). The CDR3 sequence is 16 residues long. V was trimmed by 5 bases and J by 4 bases, leaving 20 bases between them. Germline-derived CDR1 and CDR2 are MDHEN and SYDVKM. CDR3 amino acids: CASSGRARDRPYGYTF. As DNA, the CDR3 is TGTGCCAGCAGTGGGAGAGCCAGGGACCGTCCCTATGGCTACACCTTC.

The V call is TRBV5-4, the J call TRBJ1-2; D gene unclear. This CDR3 contains 15 residues. V gave up 3 bases and J gave up 2 bases, with 14 bases separating them. From germline, CDR1 is SGHNT and CDR2 YYREEE (reference sequence). CDR3 loop: CASSYGMEVNYGYTF. The CDR3 DNA reads as TGTGCCAGCAGCTATGGGATGGAGGTAAACTATGGCTACACCTTC.

In DNA form, the CDR3 reads TGTGCCAGCAGCTTAGTAGGACCGAATGAGCAGTTCTTC. Encoded protein: CASSLVGPNEQFF. V usage is TRBV11-2 and J usage is TRBJ2-1; no clear D gene. Germline V gives CDR1 SGHAT, CDR2 FQNNGV. The germline V and J ends were trimmed by 1 base and 7 bases, with 8 bases remaining between them. The CDR3 consists of 13 residues.

The chain is built from TRBV7-9 and TRBJ2-5; D possibly matches TRBD1 or TRBD2 (6 bases each). V lost 5 bases and J 4 bases, leaving 17 bases between the germline ends. The germline V gene has CDR1 SEHNR and CDR2 FQNEAQ (reference sequence). There are 15 residues in the CDR3. The CDR3 region is CASSREGGPAETQYF. CDR3 nucleotides: TGTGCCAGCAGCCGAGAAGGGGGGCCCGCAGAGACCCAGTACTTC.

This chain connects TRBV7-3 to TRBJ1-5, with D maybe TRBD1 (6 bases). Trimming cost V 5 bases and J 3 bases, with 8 bases left between them. CDR3 length: 13 residues. Germline CDR1 is SGHTA and CDR2 is FQGTGA. The CDR3 here is CASSEGVNQPQHF. The CDR3 bases are TGTGCCAGCAGCGAGGGGGTCAATCAGCCCCAGCATTTT. The full variable domain, with the rest looked up from reference TRBV7-3 and TRBJ1-5, is GAGVSQTPSNKVTEKGKYVELRCDPISGHTALYWYRQSLGQGPEFLIYFQGTGAADDSGLPNDRFFAVRPEGSVSTLKIQRTERGDSAVYLCASSEGVNQPQHFGDGTRLSIL.

The chain has TRBV10-1 and TRBJ2-1; 10 bases map to TRBD2. V was pared by 4 bases and J by 5 bases, with 5 bases of the junction left unmatched. The germline V gene has CDR1 WNHNN and CDR2 SYGVQD (reference sequence). The CDR3 runs to 15 residues. CDR3: CASSGPSGGDNEQFF. The DNA for the CDR3 is TGCGCCAGCAGTGGACCCAGCGGGGGGGACAATGAGCAGTTCTTC.

V usage is TRBV11-3 and J usage is TRBJ2-7; D call uncertain. The CDR3 runs to 13 residues. Germline-derived CDR1 and CDR2 are SGHNT and YENEEA. The ends were cut back, 1 base at V and 0 bases at J, with 4 bases in the middle. The CDR3 here is CASSLGDSYEQYF. For the CDR3, the DNA is TGTGCCAGCAGCTTAGGGGACTCCTACGAGCAGTACTTC.

The chain carries TRBV21-1 and TRBJ2-7; the D segment call TRBD1 is taken from the table without a DNA check. TRBV21-1 is classified as a pseudogene. The CDR3 is made up of 11 amino acids. The CDR3 region is CASSNSGTGYF. The CDR3 DNA is TGTGCCAGCAGCAACTCCGGGACAGGATACTTC.

The chain uses TRBV5-4 and TRBJ2-7; perhaps TRBD1 as D (6 bases). This CDR3 has 14 residues. Germline V lookup: CDR1 SGHNT, CDR2 YYREEE (reference sequence). This CDR3 reads CASSTGGSHYEQYF. The DNA for the CDR3 is TGTGCGAGCTCGACAGGAGGTTCTCACTACGAGCAGTACTTC.

The rearrangement uses TRBV11-1 and TRBJ1-1, with a tentative D call TRBD1 (6 bases). The CDR3 contains 14 residues. Germline values: CDR1 SGHAT, CDR2 FQDESV (reference sequence). V was pared by 2 bases and J by 1 base, with 8 bases between. CDR3 bases: TGTGCCAGCAGCTTAAACAGGGCGAACACTGAAGCTTTCTTT. Translating it yields CASSLNRANTEAFF.

The genes are TRBV10-3 and TRBJ1-3; D remains ambiguous. The CDR3 spans 17 residues. V was clipped by 0 bases and J by 0 bases, with 12 bases between them. Germline CDR1 reads ENHRY; CDR2 reads SYGVKD. CDR3 loop: CAISESPAGSSGNTIYF. Written as DNA, the CDR3 is TGTGCCATCAGTGAGTCCCCCGCCGGGAGCTCTGGAAACACCATATATTTT.

This clone has just one count. This chain connects TRBV7-3 to TRBJ2-2; 8 bases fit TRBD1. CDR1 and CDR2 (germline): SGHTA, FQGTGA. The ends lost 5 bases at V and 0 bases at J; junction bases unmatched: 8. The CDR3 contains 17 residues. In DNA form, the CDR3 reads TGTGCCAGCAGCGATACTGCACAGGGGGCGAACACCGGGGAGCTGTTTTTT. Translating gives CASSDTAQGANTGELFF.

The rearrangement joins TRBV7-9 to TRBJ1-1, with unresolved D. The CDR3 is 14 residues long. Germline-derived CDR1 and CDR2 are SEHNR and FQNEAQ (reference sequence). V lost 6 bases and J lost 3, with 14 bases in between. In DNA form, the CDR3 reads TGTGCCAGCAGAAGTACCTCATGGGACACTGAAGCTTTCTTT. Translating gives CASRSTSWDTEAFF.

This chain links TRBV7-2 with TRBJ2-1, with 9 bases fitting TRBD1. The length of the CDR3 is 15 residues. Germline V CDR1 and CDR2: SGHTA, FQGNSA. The junction had 4 bases not matched to a gene; V was cut back by 6 bases and J by 1 base. The CDR3 bases are TGTGCCAGCAGACCTGACAGGGGGTCCTACAATGAGCAGTTCTTC. Amino acids: CASRPDRGSYNEQFF.

V and J are TRBV27 and TRBJ1-5, with D unresolved. V was pared by 5 bases and J by 3 bases, with 8 bases between. CDR1 is MNHEY and CDR2 is SMNVEV in the germline V gene (reference sequence). CDR3 size: 13 residues. Here the CDR3 reads CASSLRNNQPQHF. The CDR3 DNA sequence: TGTGCCAGCAGTCTAAGGAACAATCAGCCCCAGCATTTT.

This clone was recorded once. The rearrangement uses TRBV5-4 and TRBJ2-3, with 12 bases identical to TRBD2. V lost 0 bases and J lost 4; bases outside the gene matches: 3. The CDR3 is made up of 16 amino acids. Germline V lookup: CDR1 SGHNT, CDR2 YYREEE (reference sequence). CDR3 sequence (DNA): TGTGCCAGCAGCTTGGTGACTAGCGGGAGTCCAGATACGCAGTATTTT. Residues: CASSLVTSGSPDTQYF.

This clone occurred a few times. This chain connects TRBV19 to TRBJ1-1; 8 positions match TRBD1. The CDR3 contains 13 residues. Trimming at V came to 3 bases and at J to 5 bases, leaving 2 bases not matched to a gene. Germline CDR1 and CDR2: LNHDA and SQIVND (reference sequence). The CDR3 nucleotides read TGTGCCAGTAGTATGAACAGGGGGACTGAAGCTTTCTTT. It yields the protein CASSMNRGTEAFF.

The chain links TRBV6-1 to TRBJ1-2; D unclear. The CDR3 is made up of 12 amino acids. Germline CDR1 MNHNS, CDR2 SASEGT. Between the trimmed V and J ends, which lost 6 bases and 1 base, there was a span of 6 bases. The CDR3 loop is CASREGNYGYTF. The CDR3 coding sequence is TGTGCCAGCAGGGAGGGTAACTATGGCTACACCTTC.

The chain joins TRBV6-4 to TRBJ1-1; the D is unclear. Germline CDR1 and CDR2: MRHNA and SNTAGT. The CDR3 spans 14 residues. The germline V and J ends were trimmed by 5 bases and 6 bases, with 16 bases remaining between them. The DNA of the CDR3 is TGTGCCAGCAGTATCCGGGAAAAAGGCGCTGAAGCTTTCTTT. This codes for CASSIREKGAEAFF.

The V call is TRBV6-1, the J call TRBJ2-3; D ambiguous. This CDR3 has 13 residues. Germline V gives CDR1 MNHNS, CDR2 SASEGT. The V end lost 11 bases, the J end lost 2 bases, and 14 bases lay between the germline ends. The CDR3 protein is CALASPITDTQYF. Written as DNA, the CDR3 is TGTGCCCTCGCTTCCCCGATCACAGATACGCAGTATTTT.

The chain recombines TRBV27 with TRBJ1-4; 7 bases fit TRBD1. CDR3 length equals 16 residues. J gave up 7 bases and V 8 bases, and 16 bases lay outside the gene matches. The germline gives CDR1 MNHEY, CDR2 SMNVEV (reference sequence). CDR3 coding DNA: TGTGCCAGCCGACGGTCAGGACAGGAAAGTGGTGAAAAACTGTTTTTT. It is translated as CASRRSGQESGEKLFF. The full variable domain, its missing parts supplied by reference TRBV27 and TRBJ1-4, is EAQVTQNPRYLITVTGKKLTVTCSQNMNHEYMSWYRQDPGLGLRQIYYSMNVEVTDKGDVPEGYKVSRKEKRNFPLILESPSPNQTSLYFCASRRSGQESGEKLFFGSGTQLSVL.

This chain links TRBV19 with TRBJ1-3; no definite D call. CDR3 size: 13 residues. Germline V gene data show CDR1 as LNHDA and CDR2 as SQIVND (reference sequence). Deletions cut 5 bases from V and 4 bases from J, with 9 bases between. The chain's CDR3 is CASSAATGNTIYF. The CDR3 nucleotides read TGTGCCAGTAGTGCGGCAACGGGAAACACCATATATTTT.

V gene TRBV4-3 combines with J gene TRBJ2-7, with unresolved D. The CDR3 sequence is 15 residues long. Germline V gene sequence: CDR1 LGHNA, CDR2 YSLEER. Trimming removed 0 bases at V and 0 bases at J, with 9 bases between. This CDR3 reads CASSQDRRASYEQYF. The CDR3 bases are TGCGCCAGCAGCCAAGATAGACGGGCCTCCTACGAGCAGTACTTC.

V is TRBV14 and J is TRBJ1-1; D gene uncertain. Germline V gives CDR1 SGHDN, CDR2 FVKESK. V was shortened by 2 bases and J by 8 bases, with 12 bases between the two germline ends. CDR3 length equals 13 residues. The CDR3 loop reads CASSQLSRVEAFF. The DNA for the CDR3 is TGTGCCAGCAGCCAATTATCGCGAGTAGAAGCTTTCTTT.

This chain connects TRBV30 to TRBJ2-2; D ambiguous. CDR3 size: 11 residues. The germline V and J ends were trimmed by 3 bases and 8 bases, with 7 bases remaining between them. CDR1 GTSNPN and CDR2 SVGIG come from the germline V gene (reference sequence). Here the CDR3 reads CAWRSAGELFF. The DNA for the CDR3 is TGTGCCTGGAGGTCGGCAGGGGAGCTGTTTTTT.

The chain carries TRBV9 and TRBJ1-3; 7 nucleotides align to TRBD1. The CDR3 totals 16 residues. In germline, CDR1 is SGDLS, CDR2 YYNGEE. Trimming took 2 bases from V and 2 from J; bases not matched to a gene: 7. CDR3 protein: CASSVAGGITGNTIYF. The CDR3, as DNA: TGTGCCAGCAGCGTGGCAGGGGGAATAACTGGAAACACCATATATTTT.

The gene calls are TRBV14 and TRBJ1-3, with D unclear. The CDR3 runs to 16 residues. CDR1 and CDR2 (germline): SGHDN, FVKESK. The ends were cut back, 1 base at V and 0 bases at J, with 10 bases in the middle. CDR3 DNA: TGTGCCAGCAGCCAAGGTGGAAGGATCTCTGGAAACACCATATATTTT. It is translated as CASSQGGRISGNTIYF. The whole variable domain, remainder taken from reference TRBV14 and TRBJ1-3, is EAGVTQFPSHSVIEKGQTVTLRCDPISGHDNLYWYRRVMGKEIKFLLHFVKESKQDESGMPNNRFLAERTGGTYSTLKVQPAELEDSGVYFCASSQGGRISGNTIYFGEGSWLTVV.